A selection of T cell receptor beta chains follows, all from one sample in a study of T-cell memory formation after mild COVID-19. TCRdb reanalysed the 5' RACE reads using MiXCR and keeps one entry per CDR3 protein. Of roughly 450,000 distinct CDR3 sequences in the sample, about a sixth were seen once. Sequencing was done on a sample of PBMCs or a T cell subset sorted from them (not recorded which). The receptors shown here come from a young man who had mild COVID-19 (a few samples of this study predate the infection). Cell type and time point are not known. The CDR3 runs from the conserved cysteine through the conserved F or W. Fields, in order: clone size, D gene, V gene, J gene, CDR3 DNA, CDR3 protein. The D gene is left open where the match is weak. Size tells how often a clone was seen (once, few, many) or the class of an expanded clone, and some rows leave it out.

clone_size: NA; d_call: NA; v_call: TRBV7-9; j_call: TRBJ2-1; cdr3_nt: TGTGCCAGCAGCCTTAAGGGGGGGAGCTACAATGAGCAGTTCTTC; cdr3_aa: CASSLKGGSYNEQFF
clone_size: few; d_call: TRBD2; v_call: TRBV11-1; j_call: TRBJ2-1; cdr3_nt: TGTGCCAGCAGCTCATACGTGCTAGCGGGGGGACACAATGAGCAGTTCTTC; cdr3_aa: CASSSYVLAGGHNEQFF
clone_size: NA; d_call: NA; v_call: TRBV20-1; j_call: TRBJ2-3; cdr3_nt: TGCAGTGCCCCCGAGGGGACTACGCAGTATTTT; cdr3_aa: CSAPEGTTQYF
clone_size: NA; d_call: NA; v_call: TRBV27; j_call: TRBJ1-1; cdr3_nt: TGTGCCAGCAGTGCCATCCGGGGGGAGCAGGACACTGAAGCTTTCTTT; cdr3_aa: CASSAIRGEQDTEAFF
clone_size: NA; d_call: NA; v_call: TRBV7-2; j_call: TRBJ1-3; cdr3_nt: TGTGCCAGCAGCCCCGGGACCGGCAACCCTGGAAACACCATATATTTT; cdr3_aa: CASSPGTGNPGNTIYF
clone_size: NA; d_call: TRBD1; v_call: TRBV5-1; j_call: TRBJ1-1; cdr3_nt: TGCTCCAGCAGCCAGGGACAGGGGTGGGCGAACACTGAAGCTTTCTTT; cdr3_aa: CSSSQGQGWANTEAFF
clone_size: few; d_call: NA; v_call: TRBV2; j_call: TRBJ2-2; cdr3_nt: TGTGCCAGCAACCCGGCGAACACCGGGGAGCTGTTTTTT; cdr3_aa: CASNPANTGELFF
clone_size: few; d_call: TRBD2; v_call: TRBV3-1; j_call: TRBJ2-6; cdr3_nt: TGTGCCAGCAGCCCCCGTATAGGCGGGGGCTCTGGGGCCAACGTCCTGACTTTC; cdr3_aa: CASSPRIGGGSGANVLTF
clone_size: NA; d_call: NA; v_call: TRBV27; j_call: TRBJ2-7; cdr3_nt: TGTGCCAGCGGTTCAGGCGGACCCTACGAGCAGTACTTC; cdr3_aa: CASGSGGPYEQYF
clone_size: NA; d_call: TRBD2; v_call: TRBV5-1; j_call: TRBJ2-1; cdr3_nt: TGCGCCAGCAGGCGAAGCGGGGGGGCGGTAAATGAGCAGTTCTTC; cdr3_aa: CASRRSGGAVNEQFF
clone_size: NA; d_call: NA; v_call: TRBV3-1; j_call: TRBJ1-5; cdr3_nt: TGTGCCAGCAGCCAAGCCAGATCTCAGCCCCAGCATTTT; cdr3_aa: CASSQARSQPQHF
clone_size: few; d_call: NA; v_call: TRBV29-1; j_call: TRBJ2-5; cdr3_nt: TGCAGCGTTGTTGGTGTGGGGCGGGAGACCCAGTACTTC; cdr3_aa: CSVVGVGRETQYF
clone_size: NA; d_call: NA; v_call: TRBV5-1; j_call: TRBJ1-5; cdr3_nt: TGCGCCAGCAGCTTGGGACCGCTCAATCAGCCCCAGCATTTT; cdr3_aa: CASSLGPLNQPQHF
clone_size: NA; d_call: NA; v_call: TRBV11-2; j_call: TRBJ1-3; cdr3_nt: TGTGCCAGCAGAGGGACCGGGGGAAACACCATATATTTT; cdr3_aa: CASRGTGGNTIYF
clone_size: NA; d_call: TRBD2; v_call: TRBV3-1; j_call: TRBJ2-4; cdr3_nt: TGTGCCAGCAGCCAAGAAAACAAGCGGGGGGGCCCCGACATTCAGTACTTC; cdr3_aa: CASSQENKRGGPDIQYF
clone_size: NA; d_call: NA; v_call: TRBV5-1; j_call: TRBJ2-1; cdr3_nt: TGCGCCAGAAGCTTGGCCCCGGGGTCTAATGAGCAGTTCTTC; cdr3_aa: CARSLAPGSNEQFF
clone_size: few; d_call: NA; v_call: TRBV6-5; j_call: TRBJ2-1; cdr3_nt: TGTGCCAGCAACCCGACGTCACCCCCTTACAATGAGCAGTTCTTC; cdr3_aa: CASNPTSPPYNEQFF
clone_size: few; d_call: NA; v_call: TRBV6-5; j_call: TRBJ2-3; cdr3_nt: TGTGCCAGCAGCACCAACCGGGCGCAGTATTTT; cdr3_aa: CASSTNRAQYF
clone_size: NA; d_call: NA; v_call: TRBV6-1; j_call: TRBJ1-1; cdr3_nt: TGTGCCAGCAGTATTACCCAGGAGGGGGGAGCTTTCTTT; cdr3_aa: CASSITQEGGAFF
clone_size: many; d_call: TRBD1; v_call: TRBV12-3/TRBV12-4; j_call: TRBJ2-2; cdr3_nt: TGTGCCAGCAGTTTCCCGACAGGGGTGGACACCGGGGAGCTGTTTTTT; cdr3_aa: CASSFPTGVDTGELFF
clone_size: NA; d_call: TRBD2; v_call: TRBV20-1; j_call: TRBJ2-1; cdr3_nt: TGCAGTGCTAGAGACGCGAGCGGGGGGCACTACAATGAGCAGTTCTTC; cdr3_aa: CSARDASGGHYNEQFF
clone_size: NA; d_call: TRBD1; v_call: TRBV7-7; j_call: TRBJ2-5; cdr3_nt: TGTGCTAGCAGGGCACAGGGGGAGGAGACCCAGTACTTC; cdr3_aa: CASRAQGEETQYF
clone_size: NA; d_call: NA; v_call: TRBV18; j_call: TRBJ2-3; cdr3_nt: TGTGCCAGCTCACAGGGGCAGGTCAGAGATACGCAGTATTTT; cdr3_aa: CASSQGQVRDTQYF
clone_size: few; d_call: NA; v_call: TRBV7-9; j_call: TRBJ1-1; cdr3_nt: TGTGCCAGCAGCTTAGTCGAACAAACTGAAGCTTTCTTT; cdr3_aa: CASSLVEQTEAFF
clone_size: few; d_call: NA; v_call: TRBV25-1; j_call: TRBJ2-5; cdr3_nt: TGTGCCAGCAGTGAACTAACGGTAGAGACCCAGTACTTC; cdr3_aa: CASSELTVETQYF
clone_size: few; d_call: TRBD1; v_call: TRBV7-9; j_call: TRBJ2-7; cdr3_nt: TGTGCCAGCAGCTTGGGCGGACAGGGCGGCTACGAGCAGTACTTC; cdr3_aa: CASSLGGQGGYEQYF
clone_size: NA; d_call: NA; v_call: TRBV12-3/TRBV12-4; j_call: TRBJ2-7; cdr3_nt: TGTGCCAGCAGTCCCACGCCGGGACGGACTACCTACGAGCAGTACTTC; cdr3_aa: CASSPTPGRTTYEQYF
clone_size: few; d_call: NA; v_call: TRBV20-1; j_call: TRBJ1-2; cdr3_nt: TGCAGTGCTCTACAGCCCACTAACTATGGCTACACCTTC; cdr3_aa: CSALQPTNYGYTF
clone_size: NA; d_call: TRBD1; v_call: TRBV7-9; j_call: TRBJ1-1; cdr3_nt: TGTGCCAGCAGCCCCGGGACAGAGTATAGGAACACTGAAGCTTTCTTT; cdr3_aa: CASSPGTEYRNTEAFF
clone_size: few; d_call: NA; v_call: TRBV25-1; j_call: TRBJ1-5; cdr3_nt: TGTGCCAGCAGTGAATATTACCCAGATCAGCCCCAGCATTTT; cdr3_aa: CASSEYYPDQPQHF
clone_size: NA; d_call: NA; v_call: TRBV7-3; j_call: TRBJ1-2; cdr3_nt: TGTGCCAGCAGCCCAGCGGGCGGACCCAACTATGGCTACACCTTC; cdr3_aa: CASSPAGGPNYGYTF
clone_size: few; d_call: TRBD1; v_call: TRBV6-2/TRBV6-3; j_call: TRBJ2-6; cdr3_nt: TGTGCCAGCAGTTATAGGACAGGGGTCGCCGGGGCCAACGTCCTGACTTTC; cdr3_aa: CASSYRTGVAGANVLTF
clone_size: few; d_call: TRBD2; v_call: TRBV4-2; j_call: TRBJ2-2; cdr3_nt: TGTGCCAGCAGCCGGACTAGCGGGGGGGCCAACACCGGGGAGCTGTTTTTT; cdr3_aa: CASSRTSGGANTGELFF
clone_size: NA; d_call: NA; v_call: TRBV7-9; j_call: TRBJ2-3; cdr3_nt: TGTGCCAGCAGCTTCCAGGCTAGGACAGATACGCAGTATTTT; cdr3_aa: CASSFQARTDTQYF
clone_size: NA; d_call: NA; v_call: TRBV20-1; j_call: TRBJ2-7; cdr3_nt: TGCAGTGCCGTCAATTCGTTGAACTACGAGCAGTACTTC; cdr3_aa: CSAVNSLNYEQYF
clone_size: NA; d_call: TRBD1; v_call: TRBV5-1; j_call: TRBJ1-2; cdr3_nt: TGCGCCAGCAGCACGACAGGGGGATCGGGCTATGGCTACACCTTC; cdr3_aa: CASSTTGGSGYGYTF
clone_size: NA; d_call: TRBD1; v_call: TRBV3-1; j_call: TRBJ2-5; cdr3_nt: TGTGCCAGCAGCCAAGGGACAGGGCGGCGTGGCGAGACCCAGTACTTC; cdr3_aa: CASSQGTGRRGETQYF
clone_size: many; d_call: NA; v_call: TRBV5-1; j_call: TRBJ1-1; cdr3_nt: TGCGCCAGCAGCTTGATTCCGGGGGCACGGACTGAAGCTTTCTTT; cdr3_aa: CASSLIPGARTEAFF
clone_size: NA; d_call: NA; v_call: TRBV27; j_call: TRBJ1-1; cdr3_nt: TGTGCCAGCAGCCAAATAGGATGGACTGAAGCTTTCTTT; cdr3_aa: CASSQIGWTEAFF
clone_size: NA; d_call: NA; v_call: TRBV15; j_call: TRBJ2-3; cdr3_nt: TGTGCCACCCCCAGACTCGTTACGCAGTATTTT; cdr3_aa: CATPRLVTQYF
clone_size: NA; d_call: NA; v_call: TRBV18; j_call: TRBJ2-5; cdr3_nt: TGTGCCAGCTCACCATTCCCCCTAGCTGGGGGGCCTGGGGAGACCCAGTACTTC; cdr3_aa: CASSPFPLAGGPGETQYF
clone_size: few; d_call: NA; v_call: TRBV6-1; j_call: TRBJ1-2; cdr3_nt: TGTGCCAGCAGGTCCACATCTAACTATGGCTACACCTTC; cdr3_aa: CASRSTSNYGYTF
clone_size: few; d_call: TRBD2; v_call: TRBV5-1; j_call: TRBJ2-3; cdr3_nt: TGCGCCAGCAGCGGCCTGGCGGGGGGATCATACGATACGCAGTATTTT; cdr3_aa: CASSGLAGGSYDTQYF
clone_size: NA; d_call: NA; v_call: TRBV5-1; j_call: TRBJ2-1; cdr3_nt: TGCGCCAGCAGCTTGGCCAGGTGGGGCAGCTCCTACAATGAGCAGTTCTTC; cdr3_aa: CASSLARWGSSYNEQFF
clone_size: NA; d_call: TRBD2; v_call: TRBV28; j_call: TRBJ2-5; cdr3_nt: TGTGCCAGCAGTCCCCGGGGGGGGGCGCCTCCAGAGACCCAGTACTTC; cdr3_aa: CASSPRGGAPPETQYF
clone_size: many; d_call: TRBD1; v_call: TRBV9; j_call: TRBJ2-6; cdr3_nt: TGTGCCAGCAGCGGACAGGGCTCTGGGGCCAACGTCCTGACTTTC; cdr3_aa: CASSGQGSGANVLTF
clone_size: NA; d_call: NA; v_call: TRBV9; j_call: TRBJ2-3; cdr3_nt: TGTGCCAGCAGCGTAGAGGGATGGGATCGAGATACGCAGTATTTT; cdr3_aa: CASSVEGWDRDTQYF
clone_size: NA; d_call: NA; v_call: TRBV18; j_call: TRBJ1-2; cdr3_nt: TGTGCCAGCTCGGACAACAGGAATGGCTACACCTTC; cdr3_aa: CASSDNRNGYTF
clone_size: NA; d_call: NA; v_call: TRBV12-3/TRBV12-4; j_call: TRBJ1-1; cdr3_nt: TGTGCCAGCAGTCCGAGGAGGACTGAAGCTTTCTTT; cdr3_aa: CASSPRRTEAFF
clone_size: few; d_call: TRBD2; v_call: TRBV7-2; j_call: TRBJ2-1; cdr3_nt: TGTGCCAGCAAGACTAGCGGGGGGGCTAGCTCCTACAATGAGCAGTTCTTC; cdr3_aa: CASKTSGGASSYNEQFF
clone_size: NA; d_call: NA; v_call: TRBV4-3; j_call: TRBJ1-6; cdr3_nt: TGCGCCAGCAGCCAAGGGAGGGAGGCTTCACCCCTCCACTTT; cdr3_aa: CASSQGREASPLHF
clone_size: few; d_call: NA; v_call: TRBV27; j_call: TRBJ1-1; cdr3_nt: TGTGCCAGCAGTTCGGACCTTTGGGACACTGAAGCTTTCTTT; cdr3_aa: CASSSDLWDTEAFF
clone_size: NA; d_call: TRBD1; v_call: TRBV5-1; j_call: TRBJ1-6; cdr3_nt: TGCGCCAGCAGCTCGATCCGGGACAGAAATTCACCCCTCCACTTT; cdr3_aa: CASSSIRDRNSPLHF
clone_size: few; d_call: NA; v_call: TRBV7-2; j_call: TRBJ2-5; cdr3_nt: TGTGCCAGCGCCCTGGGGGGGGCCAGAGAGACCCAGTACTTC; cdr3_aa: CASALGGARETQYF
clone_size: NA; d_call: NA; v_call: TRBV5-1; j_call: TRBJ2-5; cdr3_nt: TGCGCCAGCAGCTTGGCTGGGGGCGCGATAGAGACCCAGTACTTC; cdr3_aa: CASSLAGGAIETQYF
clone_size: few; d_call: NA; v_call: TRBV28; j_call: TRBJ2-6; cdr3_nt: TGTGCCAGTCTCGACCGGTCTGGGGCCAACGTCCTGACTTTC; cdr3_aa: CASLDRSGANVLTF
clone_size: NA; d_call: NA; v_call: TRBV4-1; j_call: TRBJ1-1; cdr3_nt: TGCGCCAGCAGCCATGGGGCCGGGTCGAACACTGAAGCTTTCTTT; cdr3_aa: CASSHGAGSNTEAFF
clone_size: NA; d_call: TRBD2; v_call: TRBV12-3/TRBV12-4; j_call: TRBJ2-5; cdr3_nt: TGTGCCAGCAGCCCTCCCGGGAGGGCAGAGACCCAGTACTTC; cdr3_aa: CASSPPGRAETQYF
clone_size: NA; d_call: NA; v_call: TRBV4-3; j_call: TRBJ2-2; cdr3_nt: TGCGCCAGCAGCCAAGATCCCGGGGGGCGCGACACCGGGGAGCTGTTTTTT; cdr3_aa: CASSQDPGGRDTGELFF
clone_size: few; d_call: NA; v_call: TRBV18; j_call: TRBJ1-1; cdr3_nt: TGTGCCAGCTCAGGGTCGGCAGGGTCGAACACTGAAGCTTTCTTT; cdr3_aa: CASSGSAGSNTEAFF